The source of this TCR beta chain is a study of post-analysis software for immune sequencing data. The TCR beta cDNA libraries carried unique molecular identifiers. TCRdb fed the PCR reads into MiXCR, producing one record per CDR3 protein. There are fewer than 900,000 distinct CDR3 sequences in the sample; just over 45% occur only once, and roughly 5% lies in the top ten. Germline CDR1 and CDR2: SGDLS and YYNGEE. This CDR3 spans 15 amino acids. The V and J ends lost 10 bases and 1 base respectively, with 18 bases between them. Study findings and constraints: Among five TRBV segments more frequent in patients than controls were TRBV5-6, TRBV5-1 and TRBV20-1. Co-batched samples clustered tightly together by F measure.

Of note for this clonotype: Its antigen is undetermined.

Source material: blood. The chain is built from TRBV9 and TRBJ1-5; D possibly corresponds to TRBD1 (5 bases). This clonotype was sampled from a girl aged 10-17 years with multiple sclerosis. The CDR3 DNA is TGTGCCTGCGGACGGGAAGGGGTGAGCAATCAGCCCCAGCATTTT. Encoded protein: CACGREGVSNQPQHF. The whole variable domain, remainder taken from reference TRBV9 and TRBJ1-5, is DSGVTQTPKHLITATGQRVTLRCSPRSGDLSVYWYQQSLDQGLQFLIQYYNGEERAKGNILERFSAQQFPDLHSELNLSSLELGDSALYFCACGREGVSNQPQHFGDGTRLSIL.